The source of this TCR beta chain is a study of blood T cell repertoires in COVID-19. Turning to the study itself: COVID-19 samples collected from the United States, Italy and Spain covered acute and convalescent phases. PBMCs, B-cell-depleted T cells, or T cells provided the cDNA or gDNA that made up the material.

The CDR3 runs to 15 residues. Trimming left V 4 bases short and J 5 bases short, with 15 bases between. CDR1 and CDR2 (germline): SGHRS, YFSETQ. Methods used by the authors: Amplification of reference gene primers was used by the study to estimate nucleated cell counts. The method was immunoSEQ multiplex PCR; TCRdb's version includes in-frame clones alone and lacks a portion of them. V and J calls and clone size are given by that table; D and trimming were obtained from the DNA. The sample holds 45,000 to 55,000 clones, 80% to 90% seen once. The clonotype originates from a human donor in a cohort sampled during active COVID-19. The chain couples TRBV5-1 to TRBJ2-2; the D gene is possibly TRBD2 (6 bases). Specimen: peripheral blood. The CDR3 is CASSPNLAPTGELFF. The DNA of the CDR3 is TGCGCCAGCAGCCCGAACCTAGCGCCGACCGGGGAGCTGTTTTTT.